Below, 30 T cell receptor beta chains from the same sample are listed, as sequenced in a study of cytomegalovirus exposure and HLA in healthy donors. 60 Vbeta and 13 Jbeta primers were used in PCR. Clones were read by immunoSEQ multiplex PCR, and TCRdb kept only the in-frame ones, dropping some. The sample yields roughly 110,000 clones, 74% seen once. Sample: PBMCs. Receptor source: a human donor in good health.

The chain uses TRBV10-1 and TRBJ2-7; D gene uncertain. V lost 3 bases, J lost 3 bases, and 12 bases lay in between. The germline V gene has CDR1 WNHNN and CDR2 SYGVQD (reference sequence). This CDR3 is built from 14 residues. In nucleotides, the CDR3 is TGCGCCAGCAGTGATGCGGCCCCCGTCTACGAGCAGTACTTC. Translated, it gives CASSDAAPVYEQYF.

The chain carries TRBV2 and TRBJ2-3; 7 nucleotides agree with TRBD1. The V gene's germline CDR1 is SNHLY and CDR2 FYNNEI. After removal of 6 bases from V and 2 bases from J, the junction contained 8 bases not matched to a gene. The CDR3 covers 15 residues. The CDR3 loop reads CASRDWDSLTDTQYF. The CDR3 region has the DNA TGTGCCAGCAGGGATTGGGACAGCCTCACAGATACGCAGTATTTT.

The genes are TRBV5-8 and TRBJ2-5, with D tentatively TRBD1 (6 bases). This CDR3 spans 14 amino acids. The ends were cut back, 4 bases at V and 3 bases at J, with 13 bases in the middle. In germline, CDR1 is SGHTS, CDR2 YDEGEE. The CDR3 protein is CASSPGQREETQYF. CDR3 DNA sequence: TGTGCCAGCAGCCCCGGACAGCGAGAAGAGACCCAGTACTTC.

The chain carries TRBV6-1 and TRBJ2-5, with a weak D call TRBD2 (5 bases). Trimming took 1 base from V and 5 from J, leaving 8 bases between them. This CDR3 region has 13 residues. Germline V gives CDR1 MNHNS, CDR2 SASEGT. The CDR3 sequence is CASSEGRWETQYF. CDR3 coding DNA: TGTGCCAGCAGTGAAGGGAGGTGGGAGACCCAGTACTTC.

The chain uses TRBV5-4 and TRBJ2-7, with 13 bases fitting TRBD2. Looked up from germline, CDR1 is SGHNT and CDR2 is YYREEE (reference sequence). The CDR3 extends over 17 amino acids. With 5 bases clipped from V and 0 bases from J, the junction kept 8 bases outside the gene matches. The CDR3 sequence is CASSSGLAGASSYEQYF. CDR3 coding DNA: TGTGCCAGCAGTTCCGGACTAGCGGGAGCGTCCTCCTACGAGCAGTACTTC.

V is TRBV6-5 and J is TRBJ1-1; D is perhaps TRBD1 (5 bases). The V end was cut by 4 bases, the J end by 3 bases, with 15 bases between. Germline V CDR1 and CDR2: MNHEY, SVGAGI. CDR3 length: 15 amino acids. The chain's CDR3 is CASSSPRRGDTEAFF. The CDR3 DNA sequence: TGTGCCAGCAGTTCCCCTCGTAGGGGTGACACTGAAGCTTTCTTT.

This chain connects TRBV25-1 to TRBJ2-5; 8 bases fit TRBD2. The CDR3 totals 13 residues. Per germline, CDR1 MGHDK and CDR2 SYGVNS. The DNA of the CDR3 is TGTGGCAGTGGGGGAGCGGGAGTAGAGACCCAGTACTTC. Its translation is CGSGGAGVETQYF.

The chain recombines TRBV21-1 with TRBJ2-6; no DNA check was done on the table's D call, TRBD2. TRBV21-1 is a documented pseudogene. There are 18 residues in the CDR3. CDR3 nucleotides: TGTGCCAGCAGCAGTAGAGGGACTACCTACTCTGGGGCCAACGTCCTGACTTTC. Amino acid sequence: CASSSRGTTYSGANVLTF.

This clone was observed a few times. The J gene is TRBJ2-1, the V gene TRBV5-1, with 11 bases fitting TRBD2. The CDR3 sequence is 16 residues long. J lost 2 bases, V lost 3 bases, and 4 bases had no gene match. Germline assignment: CDR1 SGHRS and CDR2 YFSETQ. The CDR3 here is CASSSELAGAYNEQFF. CDR3 DNA: TGCGCCAGCAGCTCGGAACTAGCGGGGGCCTACAATGAGCAGTTCTTC.

V gene TRBV27 combines with J gene TRBJ1-3; D is unclear. V lost 6 bases to trimming and J lost 7 bases, with 13 bases between them. Germline V gene data show CDR1 as MNHEY and CDR2 as SMNVEV (reference sequence). The CDR3 runs 13 residues. The CDR3 bases are TGTGCCAGCAGACCTGGCGGTGGTAACACCATATATTTT. It is translated as CASRPGGGNTIYF.

This clone came up a few times. V gene TRBV7-2 combines with J gene TRBJ2-7, with 9 bases fitting TRBD2. This CDR3 has 15 amino acids. Germline V lookup: CDR1 SGHTA, CDR2 FQGNSA. J lost 3 bases, V lost 3 bases, and 6 bases had no gene match. The DNA for the CDR3 is TGTGCCAGCAGCTTCTTCCCTAGCGGGAACTACGAGCAGTACTTC. This encodes CASSFFPSGNYEQYF.

Only a few counts were recorded for this clone. The chain joins TRBV6-1 to TRBJ2-7; unclear D gene. Trimming pared 4 bases from V and 3 bases from J, leaving 10 bases between. The length of the CDR3 is 13 residues. Germline V lookup: CDR1 MNHNS, CDR2 SASEGT. Here the CDR3 reads CASSVERGYEQYF. The CDR3 coding sequence is TGTGCCAGCAGTGTCGAAAGAGGCTACGAGCAGTACTTC.

V is TRBV5-8 and J is TRBJ2-1, with 11 bases that match TRBD2. From germline, CDR1 is SGHTS and CDR2 YDEGEE. V trimming: 0 bases; J trimming: 0 bases; junction bases outside the gene matches: 5. The CDR3 consists of 18 residues. As DNA, the CDR3 is TGTGCCAGCAGCTTGGCCTCACTAGCGGGAGTCTCCTACAATGAGCAGTTCTTC. Translating gives CASSLASLAGVSYNEQFF.

J is TRBJ2-5 and V is TRBV6-5; tentative D call: TRBD2 (5 bases). V lost 6 bases and J 2 bases, leaving 13 bases between the germline ends. In germline, CDR1 is MNHEY, CDR2 SVGAGI. The CDR3 length is 14 residues. For the CDR3, the DNA is TGTGCCAGCAGCCATCGAGCGGTTCAAGAGACCCAGTACTTC. Its protein product is CASSHRAVQETQYF.

The chain links TRBV5-1 to TRBJ1-4, with D perhaps matching TRBD1 (5 bases). CDR3 size: 15 residues. Trimming removed 0 bases at V and 1 base at J, with 7 bases between. Germline CDR1 SGHRS, CDR2 YFSETQ. CDR3 in DNA: TGCGCCAGCAGCTTGGGGGGGGGAACTAATGAAAAACTGTTTTTT. It encodes CASSLGGGTNEKLFF. Based on the CDR3 plus reference TRBV5-1 and TRBJ1-4, the full variable domain is KAGVTQTPRYLIKTRGQQVTLSCSPISGHRSVSWYQQTPGQGLQFLFEYFSETQRNKGNFPGRFSGRQFSNSRSEMNVSTLELGDSALYLCASSLGGGTNEKLFFGSGTQLSVL.

The sample holds one count of this clone. V is TRBV7-2 and J is TRBJ2-2, with a weak D call TRBD2 (5 bases). Looked up from germline, CDR1 is SGHTA and CDR2 is FQGNSA. Trimming shortened V by 1 base and J by 4 bases, and 13 bases separated the two germline ends. The CDR3 loop spans 16 amino acids. CDR3 loop: CASSLGPRSGTGELFF. Here the CDR3 DNA reads TGTGCCAGCAGCTTAGGGCCGAGGAGCGGCACCGGGGAGCTGTTTTTT.

The V and J genes are TRBV30 and TRBJ2-7; 14 bases match TRBD2. The CDR3 is made up of 19 amino acids. The V gene end was trimmed by 2 bases and the J gene end by 4 bases; junction bases not matched to a gene: 16. Germline V gene data show CDR1 as GTSNPN and CDR2 as SVGIG (reference sequence). The CDR3 sequence is CAWSRPRTSGRTNPYEQYF. CDR3 nucleotides: TGTGCCTGGAGTCGACCTCGGACTAGCGGGAGGACCAATCCTTACGAGCAGTACTTC.

The chain employs TRBV14 and TRBJ1-1; D is unresolved. With 0 bases removed from V and 1 base from J, the gap between germline ends came to 12 bases. The CDR3 totals 16 residues. Germline V gene lookup returns CDR1 SGHDN and CDR2 FVKESK. The CDR3 bases are TGTGCCAGCAGCCAAGACCGAGGCGTGGGGAACACTGAAGCTTTCTTT. Its translation: CASSQDRGVGNTEAFF.

In the case of this clone: The sample has other DNA sequences that encode this CDR3 too. CDR3: CASSMGGGYEQYF. CDR3 coding DNA: TGTGCCAGTAGTATGGGGGGAGGCTACGAGCAGTACTTC. The chain carries TRBV19 and TRBJ2-7, with D possibly TRBD2 on 6 matching bases. Germline V gene data show CDR1 as LNHDA and CDR2 as SQIVND (reference sequence). This CDR3 contains 13 residues. Trimming removed 3 bases at V and 3 bases at J, with 9 bases between.

J is TRBJ1-2 and V is TRBV9; D is perhaps TRBD1 (6 bases). The CDR3 loop spans 15 amino acids. Germline CDR1 and CDR2: SGDLS and YYNGEE. The V gene lost 4 bases and the J gene lost 2 bases, with 15 bases spanning the gap. The CDR3 DNA reads TGTGCCAGCAGCCCCTACAGAGGGGGAAACTATGGCTACACCTTC. This codes for CASSPYRGGNYGYTF.

This chain uses TRBV28 with TRBJ1-2; 9 positions match TRBD1. The J segment lost 4 bases and the V segment lost 6 bases, leaving 6 bases of the junction unmatched. This CDR3 region has 14 residues. Germline values: CDR1 MDHEN, CDR2 SYDVKM. This CDR3 is CASSQQGAAYGYTF. DNA for the CDR3: TGTGCCAGCAGCCAACAGGGGGCGGCCTATGGCTACACCTTC.

This chain joins TRBV2 and TRBJ2-1, with TRBD2 matching over 7 bases. In germline, CDR1 is SNHLY, CDR2 FYNNEI. The CDR3 spans 15 residues. Trimming cost V 6 bases and J 3 bases; bases outside gene matches: 8. The CDR3, as DNA: TGTGCCAGCAGCTACTCTAGCGGTGACTACAATGAGCAGTTCTTC. This translates into CASSYSSGDYNEQFF.

This clone was counted between two and nine times. The gene calls are TRBV4-1 and TRBJ2-2; D is possibly TRBD2 (6 bases). This CDR3 region has 15 residues. Germline V gene lookup returns CDR1 MGHRA and CDR2 YSYEKL. V lost 0 bases to trimming and J lost 8 bases, with 13 bases between them. The CDR3 DNA sequence: TGCGCCAGCAGCCAAGAGGGGTCTAGCGTTGGGGAGCTGTTTTTT. It translates to CASSQEGSSVGELFF.

The chain carries TRBV27 and TRBJ2-1, with no clear D. V was pared by 4 bases and J by 2 bases, with 15 bases between. Germline loops: CDR1 MNHEY, CDR2 SMNVEV (reference sequence). The CDR3 extends over 16 amino acids. This CDR3 is CASSSLDPEAYNEQFF. CDR3 in DNA: TGTGCCAGCAGTTCCCTCGACCCAGAGGCCTACAATGAGCAGTTCTTC.

This chain uses TRBV9 with TRBJ1-2; 8 bases map to TRBD1. CDR1 is SGDLS and CDR2 is YYNGEE in the germline V gene. The trim removed 0 bases at V and 8 bases at J, leaving 12 bases unmatched. This CDR3 region has 16 residues. CDR3 DNA: TGTGCCAGCAGCGTAGAGGGGAGTCCAGGGACAGGAGGCTACACCTTC. This sequence encodes CASSVEGSPGTGGYTF.

The genes are TRBV5-1 and TRBJ2-1; D possibly corresponds to TRBD2 (5 bases). Germline CDR1 is SGHRS and CDR2 is YFSETQ. V lost 0 bases and J lost 0, with 13 bases in between. The CDR3 loop spans 17 amino acids. The CDR3 nucleotides are TGCGCCAGCAGCTTGGTTGGTAGCGCCAGCTCCTACAATGAGCAGTTCTTC. Translated: CASSLVGSASSYNEQFF.

This clone was seen a few times. Written as DNA, the CDR3 is TGCAGCGTTGCGACAGGGGGCGATCAGCCCCAGCATTTT. It is translated as CSVATGGDQPQHF. V is TRBV29-1 and J is TRBJ1-5; 10 bases are a match to TRBD1. J was trimmed by 5 bases and V by 4 bases; bases with no gene match: 2. The germline V gene has CDR1 SQVTM and CDR2 ANQGSEA. The CDR3 is 13 residues long.

The chain combines TRBV15 with TRBJ1-5, with D unresolved. The V gene lost 0 bases and the J gene lost 0 bases, with 9 bases spanning the gap. The CDR3 loop spans 16 amino acids. Germline V gives CDR1 LNHNV, CDR2 YYDKDF (reference sequence). The CDR3 loop is CATSRDLELSNQPQHF. The CDR3 region has the DNA TGTGCCACCAGCAGAGATCTAGAACTTAGCAATCAGCCCCAGCATTTT.

The chain has TRBV11-3 and TRBJ1-1, with 7 bases matching TRBD1. V shed 0 bases and J 3 bases; nucleotides not matched to a gene: 10. Germline CDR1 and CDR2: SGHNT and YENEEA. This CDR3 contains 17 residues. This CDR3 reads CASSLEGDRFRDTEAFF. The DNA for the CDR3 is TGTGCCAGCAGCTTAGAAGGGGACAGATTTAGGGACACTGAAGCTTTCTTT.

The chain is built from TRBV30 and TRBJ1-6; the match to TRBD1 covers 8 bases. With V trimmed by 2 bases and J by 10 bases, 13 bases remained unmatched. Germline V gene lookup returns CDR1 GTSNPN and CDR2 SVGIG (reference sequence). The CDR3 contains 16 residues. The CDR3 loop is CAWSRGQDRFKSPLHF. CDR3 DNA: TGTGCCTGGAGTCGGGGACAGGATAGATTTAAGTCACCCCTCCACTTT.